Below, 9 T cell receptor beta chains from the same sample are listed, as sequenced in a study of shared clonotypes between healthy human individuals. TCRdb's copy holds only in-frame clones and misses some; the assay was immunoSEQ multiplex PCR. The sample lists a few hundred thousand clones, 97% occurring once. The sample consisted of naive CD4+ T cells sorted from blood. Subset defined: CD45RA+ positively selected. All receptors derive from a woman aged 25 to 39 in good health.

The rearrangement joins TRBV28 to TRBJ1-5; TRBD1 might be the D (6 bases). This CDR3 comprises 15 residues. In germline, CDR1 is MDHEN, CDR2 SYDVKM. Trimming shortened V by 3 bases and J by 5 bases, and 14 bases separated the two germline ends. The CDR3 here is CASSLGQGNYQPQHF. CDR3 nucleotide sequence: TGTGCCAGCAGTTTGGGGCAGGGGAATTATCAGCCCCAGCATTTT.

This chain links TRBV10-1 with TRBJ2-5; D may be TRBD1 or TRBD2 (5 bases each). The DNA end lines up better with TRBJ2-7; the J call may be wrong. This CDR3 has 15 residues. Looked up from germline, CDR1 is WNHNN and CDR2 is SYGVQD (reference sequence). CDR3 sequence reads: CASSETMTADNEQYF. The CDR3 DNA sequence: TGCGCCAGCAGTGAGACGATGACAGCGGATAACGAGCAGTACTTC.

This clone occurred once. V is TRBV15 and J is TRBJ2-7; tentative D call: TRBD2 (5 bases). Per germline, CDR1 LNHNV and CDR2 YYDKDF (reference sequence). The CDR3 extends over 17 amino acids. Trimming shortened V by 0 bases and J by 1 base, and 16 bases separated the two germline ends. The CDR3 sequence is CATSRDFVAGYSYEQYF. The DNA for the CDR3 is TGTGCCACCAGCAGAGATTTTGTTGCGGGTTATTCCTACGAGCAGTACTTC.

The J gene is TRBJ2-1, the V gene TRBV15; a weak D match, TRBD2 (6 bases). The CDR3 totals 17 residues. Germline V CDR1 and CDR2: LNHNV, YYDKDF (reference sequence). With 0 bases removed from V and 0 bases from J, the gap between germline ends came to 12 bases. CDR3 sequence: CATSRDSGLGSYNEQFF. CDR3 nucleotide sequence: TGTGCCACCAGCAGAGATTCGGGACTCGGCTCCTACAATGAGCAGTTCTTC.

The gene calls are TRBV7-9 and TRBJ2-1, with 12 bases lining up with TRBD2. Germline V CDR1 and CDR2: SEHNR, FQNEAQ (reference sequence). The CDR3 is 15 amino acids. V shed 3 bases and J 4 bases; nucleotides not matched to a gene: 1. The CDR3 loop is CASSLGLAGYNEQFF. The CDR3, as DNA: TGTGCCAGCAGCTTGGGACTAGCGGGTTACAATGAGCAGTTCTTC.

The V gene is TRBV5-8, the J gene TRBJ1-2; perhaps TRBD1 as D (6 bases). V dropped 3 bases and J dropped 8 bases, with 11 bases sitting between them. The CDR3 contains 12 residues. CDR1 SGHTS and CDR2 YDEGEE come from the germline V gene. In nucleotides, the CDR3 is TGTGCCAGCAGCTGGGCGGACAGAGGCTACACCTTC. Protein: CASSWADRGYTF.

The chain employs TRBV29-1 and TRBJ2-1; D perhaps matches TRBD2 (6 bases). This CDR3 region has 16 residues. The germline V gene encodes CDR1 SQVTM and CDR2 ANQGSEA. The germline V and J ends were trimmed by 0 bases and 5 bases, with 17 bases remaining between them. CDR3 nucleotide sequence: TGCAGCGTTGAAGATCTCTGGCGGGATAATCACAATGAGCAGTTCTTC. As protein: CSVEDLWRDNHNEQFF.

The CDR3 DNA sequence: TGTGCCAGCAGCACTGACCCCAGCTCCTACAATGAGCAGTTCTTC. Protein: CASSTDPSSYNEQFF. The J gene is TRBJ2-1, the V gene TRBV6-1; D is unclear. With 6 bases removed from V and 0 bases from J, the gap between germline ends came to 12 bases. This CDR3 contains 15 residues. Germline loops: CDR1 MNHNS, CDR2 SASEGT.

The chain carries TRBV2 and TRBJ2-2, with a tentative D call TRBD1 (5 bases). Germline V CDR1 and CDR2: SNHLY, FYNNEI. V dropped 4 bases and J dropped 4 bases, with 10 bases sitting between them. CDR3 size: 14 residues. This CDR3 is CASSVYRITGELFF. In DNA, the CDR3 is TGTGCCAGCAGTGTTTACAGGATCACCGGGGAGCTGTTTTTT.